This T cell receptor (beta chain) was found in a study of T-cell reconstitution after alpha-beta-depleted transplantation in children. Preparation of the TCRbeta library involved a method that used unique molecular identifiers. TCRdb reprocessed the PCR reads via MiXCR and lists one record per CDR3 protein. The sample carries about 980,000 distinct CDR3 sequences, around 30% recorded once. The V end lost 5 bases, the J end lost 1 base, and 21 bases lay between the germline ends. Germline CDR1 SGHAT, CDR2 FQNNGV. The CDR3 extends over 17 amino acids. This clonotype was sampled from a boy younger than two who had a stem cell transplant for SCID, so the T cells may come from the graft donor. The input for sequencing was PBMCs, mostly from graft donor cells, taken 360 days after TCRalphabeta/CD19-depleted stem cell transplant. This chain joins TRBV11-2 and TRBJ2-7; tentative D call: TRBD2 (6 bases). The CDR3 here is CASSTGGGGTYSYEQYF. CDR3 sequence (DNA): TGTGCCAGCAGCACCGGGGGTGGAGGGACCTATTCCTACGAGCAGTACTTC.